The source of this TCR beta chain is a study of pediatric ulcerative colitis. Germline V CDR1 and CDR2: MNHNY, SVGAGI (reference sequence). V was cut by 4 bases and J by 4 bases, with 16 bases left in between. The CDR3 is 15 residues long. The table came from immunoSEQ multiplex PCR; TCRdb's copy has only in-frame clones and leaves some out. The sample lists roughly 30,000 clones; about four fifths were seen once. In regard to this clone: Antigen specificity is unknown.

Study-level results: No controls had the two rectal clonotypes shared by ulcerative colitis patients.

J is TRBJ1-1 and V is TRBV6-6, with D possibly matching TRBD1 (6 bases). The clonotype was recovered from a boy between 5 and 17 years old with severe ulcerative colitis. Material: blood. The CDR3 sequence: CASSSGARSGTEAFF. CDR3 DNA sequence: TGTGCCAGCAGTTCAGGGGCGCGGTCCGGCACTGAAGCTTTCTTT.